The rows below give T cell receptor beta chains drawn from one sample of a study of T-cell reconstitution after alpha-beta-depleted transplantation in children. TCRdb used MiXCR to reprocess the PCR reads, holding one entry per CDR3 protein. The sample holds about 340,000 distinct CDR3 sequences; 10% to 15% are singletons and the top ten take roughly 4.5%. The sequencing used PBMCs, collected from the stem cell graft. These receptors came from a human donor who donated a stem cell graft to a child with Fanconi anemia. Each CDR3 is given with its conserved first and last residue. The order of the fields is J gene, clone size, D gene, V gene, CDR3 DNA, CDR3 protein. D genes are given only for firm matches. Not all rows give a size; the values are once, few, many and, for expanded clones, a class.

j_gene: TRBJ2-5
abundance: .
d_gene: .
v_gene: TRBV3-1
CDR3nt: TGTGCCAGCAGCCAACGGGGGGCTCTGGAGACCCAGTACTTC
CDR3aa: CASSQRGALETQYF

j_gene: TRBJ2-1
abundance: many
d_gene: TRBD1
v_gene: TRBV5-1
CDR3nt: TGCGCCAGCAGCTCACAGGGGTTGGGCAATGAGCAGTTCTTC
CDR3aa: CASSSQGLGNEQFF

j_gene: TRBJ1-1
abundance: .
d_gene: .
v_gene: TRBV5-1
CDR3nt: TGCGCCAGCAGAGTCGGTCCTCAGAACACTGAAGCTTTCTTT
CDR3aa: CASRVGPQNTEAFF

j_gene: TRBJ2-1
abundance: .
d_gene: TRBD2
v_gene: TRBV4-2
CDR3nt: TGTGCCAGCAGCCCAAGACTAGCGGGGCGAATACTTAGTAACAATGAGCAGTTCTTC
CDR3aa: CASSPRLAGRILSNNEQFF

j_gene: TRBJ2-1
abundance: many
d_gene: .
v_gene: TRBV6-2/TRBV6-3
CDR3nt: TGTGCCAGCAGTCCCGTACTAGTTCACAATGAGCAGTTCTTC
CDR3aa: CASSPVLVHNEQFF

j_gene: TRBJ1-3
abundance: .
d_gene: .
v_gene: TRBV9
CDR3nt: TGTGCCAGCAGCGTAGTTGGACGGAGCTCTGGAAACACCATATATTTT
CDR3aa: CASSVVGRSSGNTIYF

j_gene: TRBJ1-1
abundance: .
d_gene: .
v_gene: TRBV3-1
CDR3nt: TGTGCCAGCAGCCAAGGGCAAGGTCAGGGGCCTGAAGCTTTCTTT
CDR3aa: CASSQGQGQGPEAFF

j_gene: TRBJ2-1
abundance: .
d_gene: .
v_gene: TRBV4-2
CDR3nt: TGTGCCAGCAGCCAGGGCGGGGCCCCCGAGCAGTTCTTC
CDR3aa: CASSQGGAPEQFF

j_gene: TRBJ1-3
abundance: few
d_gene: TRBD1
v_gene: TRBV28
CDR3nt: TGTGCCAGCAGTTTAGGAGGGGGCGCGAACACCATATATTTT
CDR3aa: CASSLGGGANTIYF

j_gene: TRBJ1-3
abundance: .
d_gene: .
v_gene: TRBV7-9
CDR3nt: TGTGCCAGCGAAGGGAGCGACTCTGGAAACACCATATATTTT
CDR3aa: CASEGSDSGNTIYF

j_gene: TRBJ2-6
abundance: once
d_gene: TRBD1
v_gene: TRBV5-5
CDR3nt: TGTGCCAGCAGCTGTTCAACAGGGGCAGGGGCCAACGTCCTGACTTTC
CDR3aa: CASSCSTGAGANVLTF

j_gene: TRBJ2-1
abundance: .
d_gene: TRBD2
v_gene: TRBV5-1
CDR3nt: TGCGCCAGCAGCCGTTATAGCGGGGGGGCTGTCAATGAGCAGTTCTTC
CDR3aa: CASSRYSGGAVNEQFF

j_gene: TRBJ1-1
abundance: few
d_gene: TRBD1
v_gene: TRBV28
CDR3nt: TGTGCCAGCAGACGGACAGGGGAGAGACTAGGGAACACTGAAGCTTTCTTT
CDR3aa: CASRRTGERLGNTEAFF

j_gene: TRBJ1-5
abundance: few
d_gene: .
v_gene: TRBV12-3/TRBV12-4
CDR3nt: TGTGCCAGCAGTTCTAAGGGACAAACTAATCAGCCCCAGCATTTT
CDR3aa: CASSSKGQTNQPQHF

j_gene: TRBJ2-3
abundance: .
d_gene: .
v_gene: TRBV20-1
CDR3nt: TGCACGGTTCGGGGGCCTGGGGATACGCAGTATTTT
CDR3aa: CTVRGPGDTQYF

j_gene: TRBJ1-4
abundance: few
d_gene: .
v_gene: TRBV5-6
CDR3nt: TGTGCCAGCAGCGCCTCCGGGCCGCGGCGGGAAAAACTGTTTTTT
CDR3aa: CASSASGPRREKLFF

j_gene: TRBJ2-1
abundance: many
d_gene: .
v_gene: TRBV7-2
CDR3nt: TGTGCCAGCAACAATTACAATGAGCAGTTCTTC
CDR3aa: CASNNYNEQFF

j_gene: TRBJ1-2
abundance: .
d_gene: .
v_gene: TRBV12-3/TRBV12-4
CDR3nt: TGTGCCAGCAGTGCCCAGAGACGCTATGGCTACACCTTC
CDR3aa: CASSAQRRYGYTF

j_gene: TRBJ2-5
abundance: many
d_gene: TRBD1
v_gene: TRBV7-7
CDR3nt: TGTGCTAGCAGCCAGACAGGGGGCGGATTCGAGACCCAGTACTTC
CDR3aa: CASSQTGGGFETQYF

j_gene: TRBJ2-5
abundance: .
d_gene: .
v_gene: TRBV4-3
CDR3nt: TGCGCCAGCAGCCCCCTCGGGGGGCAGGGGACCCAGTACTTC
CDR3aa: CASSPLGGQGTQYF

j_gene: TRBJ2-2
abundance: .
d_gene: TRBD1
v_gene: TRBV18
CDR3nt: TGTGCCAGCTCACCTGACAGGGGGCGCGGGACCGGGGAGCTGTTTTTT
CDR3aa: CASSPDRGRGTGELFF

j_gene: TRBJ1-2
abundance: few
d_gene: .
v_gene: TRBV12-3/TRBV12-4
CDR3nt: TGTGCCAGCAGTTTAGGGTTGTCCTATGGCTACACCTTC
CDR3aa: CASSLGLSYGYTF

j_gene: TRBJ1-5
abundance: .
d_gene: .
v_gene: TRBV28
CDR3nt: TGTGCCAGCAGTTTCGACGGCGGCTATAGCAATCAGCCCCAGCATTTT
CDR3aa: CASSFDGGYSNQPQHF

j_gene: TRBJ2-4
abundance: few
d_gene: .
v_gene: TRBV2
CDR3nt: TGTGCCAGCATTAACGATCCCGGGACCAACATTCAGTACTTC
CDR3aa: CASINDPGTNIQYF

j_gene: TRBJ2-3
abundance: many
d_gene: .
v_gene: TRBV20-1
CDR3nt: TGCAGTGCTTCCGAAGCGAAGTACAAGGGAGATACGCAGTATTTT
CDR3aa: CSASEAKYKGDTQYF

j_gene: TRBJ2-3
abundance: many
d_gene: .
v_gene: TRBV20-1
CDR3nt: TGCAGTGCTAGTCCAAGGTTCCGCACAGATACGCAGTATTTT
CDR3aa: CSASPRFRTDTQYF

j_gene: TRBJ2-6
abundance: many
d_gene: TRBD1
v_gene: TRBV28
CDR3nt: TGTGCCAGCACCATCGGGACAGGGCTAGTTGGGGCCAACGTCCTGACTTTC
CDR3aa: CASTIGTGLVGANVLTF

j_gene: TRBJ1-6
abundance: many
d_gene: TRBD1
v_gene: TRBV7-2
CDR3nt: TGTGCCAGCAGCTTATACAGGGGAGATTCACCCCTCCACTTT
CDR3aa: CASSLYRGDSPLHF

j_gene: TRBJ2-5
abundance: few
d_gene: .
v_gene: TRBV28
CDR3nt: TGTGCCAGCAGTTTACGGGACAATCAAGAGACCCAGTACTTC
CDR3aa: CASSLRDNQETQYF

j_gene: TRBJ1-1
abundance: many
d_gene: .
v_gene: TRBV15
CDR3nt: TGTGCCACCAGTTACCGGGAGAGGAACACTGAAGCTTTCTTT
CDR3aa: CATSYRERNTEAFF

j_gene: TRBJ2-1
abundance: many
d_gene: .
v_gene: TRBV27
CDR3nt: TGTGCCAGCAGTTCCTCCCTAAGTGTAGTTAATGAGCAGTTCTTC
CDR3aa: CASSSSLSVVNEQFF

j_gene: TRBJ2-7
abundance: .
d_gene: .
v_gene: TRBV2
CDR3nt: TGTGCCAGCAGTGAAGGACGGGGACCCTACGAGCAGTACTTC
CDR3aa: CASSEGRGPYEQYF

j_gene: TRBJ1-1
abundance: .
d_gene: .
v_gene: TRBV11-2
CDR3nt: TGTGCCAGCAGCTTAATGCAGGGTAAAACTGAAGCTTTCTTT
CDR3aa: CASSLMQGKTEAFF

j_gene: TRBJ2-1
abundance: many
d_gene: .
v_gene: TRBV5-5
CDR3nt: TGTGCCAGCAGAATACTCACAGGAAACTACAATGAGCAGTTCTTC
CDR3aa: CASRILTGNYNEQFF

j_gene: TRBJ1-4
abundance: many
d_gene: .
v_gene: TRBV5-5
CDR3nt: TGTGCCAGCAGCTTGGGAACGGAGAATGAAAAACTGTTTTTT
CDR3aa: CASSLGTENEKLFF

j_gene: TRBJ1-4
abundance: few
d_gene: .
v_gene: TRBV6-1
CDR3nt: TGTGCCAGCAGCCGACACAATAATGAAAAACTGTTTTTT
CDR3aa: CASSRHNNEKLFF

j_gene: TRBJ1-1
abundance: .
d_gene: .
v_gene: TRBV28
CDR3nt: TGTGCCAGCAGTTTAACTAACAGCTACACTGAAGCTTTCTTT
CDR3aa: CASSLTNSYTEAFF

j_gene: TRBJ2-5
abundance: few
d_gene: .
v_gene: TRBV7-9
CDR3nt: TGTGCCAGCAGCTTATCGGCCTGGGGACGGGAGACCCAGTACTTC
CDR3aa: CASSLSAWGRETQYF

j_gene: TRBJ2-3
abundance: few
d_gene: .
v_gene: TRBV12-3/TRBV12-4
CDR3nt: TGTGCCAGCAGATTAGGAGCGGGCACAGATACGCAGTATTTT
CDR3aa: CASRLGAGTDTQYF

j_gene: TRBJ1-2
abundance: many
d_gene: .
v_gene: TRBV7-2
CDR3nt: TGTGCCAGCAGCTGGGACAATTACTATGGCTACACCTTC
CDR3aa: CASSWDNYYGYTF

j_gene: TRBJ2-7
abundance: .
d_gene: TRBD1
v_gene: TRBV20-1
CDR3nt: TGCAGTGCTAGGACAGGGTTTTGGGAGCAGTACTTC
CDR3aa: CSARTGFWEQYF

j_gene: TRBJ2-4
abundance: .
d_gene: .
v_gene: TRBV19
CDR3nt: TGTGCCAGTAGTTTGGAATGGCGGTGGGCCAAAAACATTCAGTACTTC
CDR3aa: CASSLEWRWAKNIQYF

j_gene: TRBJ1-2
abundance: .
d_gene: .
v_gene: TRBV19
CDR3nt: TGTGCCAGTAGTCCGGGAGGGCAGGCATACTATGGCTACACCTTC
CDR3aa: CASSPGGQAYYGYTF

j_gene: TRBJ2-5
abundance: .
d_gene: TRBD2
v_gene: TRBV5-1
CDR3nt: TGCGCCAGCAGCTTGAATTTGGCTAGCGGGGCCCTGGGTGGAGAGACCCAGTACTTC
CDR3aa: CASSLNLASGALGGETQYF

j_gene: TRBJ2-3
abundance: .
d_gene: .
v_gene: TRBV5-1
CDR3nt: TGCGCCAGCAGCTTGGACCCACGCGATACGCAGTATTTT
CDR3aa: CASSLDPRDTQYF

j_gene: TRBJ2-2
abundance: many
d_gene: .
v_gene: TRBV6-1
CDR3nt: TGTGCCAGCAGCCGTCAAAGGCAAACCGGGGAGCTGTTTTTT
CDR3aa: CASSRQRQTGELFF

j_gene: TRBJ2-7
abundance: .
d_gene: .
v_gene: TRBV29-1
CDR3nt: TGCAGCGTCGAGGGACCGGGATCCTACGAGCAGTACTTC
CDR3aa: CSVEGPGSYEQYF

j_gene: TRBJ2-5
abundance: few
d_gene: TRBD1
v_gene: TRBV7-7
CDR3nt: TGTGCCAGCAGCGCCGGGACAGGGGGCAGGGAGACCCAGTACTTC
CDR3aa: CASSAGTGGRETQYF

j_gene: TRBJ1-2
abundance: .
d_gene: TRBD1
v_gene: TRBV7-2
CDR3nt: TGTGCCAGCAGCTTAACAGGGGGAGTATACTATGGCTACACCTTC
CDR3aa: CASSLTGGVYYGYTF

j_gene: TRBJ1-1
abundance: few
d_gene: TRBD1
v_gene: TRBV28
CDR3nt: TGTGCCAGCAGTCCATACAGGGGAAACGCTGAAGCTTTCTTT
CDR3aa: CASSPYRGNAEAFF

j_gene: TRBJ1-1
abundance: few
d_gene: .
v_gene: TRBV7-9
CDR3nt: TGTGCCAGCAGCCCACCCGGGAGGGGAGGAAGCACTGAAGCTTTCTTT
CDR3aa: CASSPPGRGGSTEAFF

j_gene: TRBJ2-1
abundance: many
d_gene: .
v_gene: TRBV29-1
CDR3nt: TGCAGCGTTGGGGGTGAGGCCTACAATGAGCAGTTCTTC
CDR3aa: CSVGGEAYNEQFF

j_gene: TRBJ2-2
abundance: many
d_gene: .
v_gene: TRBV2
CDR3nt: TGTGCCAGCAGTGAAGCGCGAGGCAGACCGACCGGGGAGCTGTTTTTT
CDR3aa: CASSEARGRPTGELFF

j_gene: TRBJ2-1
abundance: .
d_gene: .
v_gene: TRBV18
CDR3nt: TGTGCCAGCTCACCAGGCGAACGGGCCAGCTCCTACAATGAGCAGTTCTTC
CDR3aa: CASSPGERASSYNEQFF

j_gene: TRBJ2-7
abundance: few
d_gene: TRBD1
v_gene: TRBV5-5
CDR3nt: TGTGCCAGCAGACGAAGCCCGGGACAGGGGGCCTACGAGCAGTACTTC
CDR3aa: CASRRSPGQGAYEQYF

j_gene: TRBJ1-5
abundance: .
d_gene: .
v_gene: TRBV19
CDR3nt: TGTGCCAGTAGTAAACGGGCCAGCAATCAGCCCCAGCATTTT
CDR3aa: CASSKRASNQPQHF

j_gene: TRBJ2-6
abundance: many
d_gene: .
v_gene: TRBV6-1
CDR3nt: TGTGCCAGCAGCCACCAGGGGTTCTCTGGGGCCAACGTCCTGACTTTC
CDR3aa: CASSHQGFSGANVLTF

j_gene: TRBJ2-7
abundance: .
d_gene: TRBD1
v_gene: TRBV6-5
CDR3nt: TGTGCCAGCAGTTACGAGGCAGGGGGCGAGCAGTACTTC
CDR3aa: CASSYEAGGEQYF